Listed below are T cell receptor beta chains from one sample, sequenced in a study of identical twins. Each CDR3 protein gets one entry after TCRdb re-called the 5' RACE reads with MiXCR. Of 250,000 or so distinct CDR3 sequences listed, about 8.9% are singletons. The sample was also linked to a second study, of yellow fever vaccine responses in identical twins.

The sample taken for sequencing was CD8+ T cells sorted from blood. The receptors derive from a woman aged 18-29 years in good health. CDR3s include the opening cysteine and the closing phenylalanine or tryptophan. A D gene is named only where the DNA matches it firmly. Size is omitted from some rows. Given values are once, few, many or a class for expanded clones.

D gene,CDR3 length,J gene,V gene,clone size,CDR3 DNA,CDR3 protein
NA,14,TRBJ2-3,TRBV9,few,TGTGCCAGCAGCCGCGCCACTATGTCGGATACGCAGTATTTT,CASSRATMSDTQYF
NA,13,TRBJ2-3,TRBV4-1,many,TGCGCCAGCAGTCAGACTAGTTCAGATACGCAGTATTTT,CASSQTSSDTQYF
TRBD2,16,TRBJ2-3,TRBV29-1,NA,TGCAGCGTCCGCAACCCGACCGGGACTAGTGCAGATACGCAGTATTTT,CSVRNPTGTSADTQYF
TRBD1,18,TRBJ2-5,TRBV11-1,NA,TGTGCCAGCAGTTTTCCCTCCACCTGGACAGGGCCGCAAGAGACCCAGTACTTC,CASSFPSTWTGPQETQYF
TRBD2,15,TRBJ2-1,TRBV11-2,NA,TGTGCCAGCACCCTACTAGCGGGGGGTATTGATGAGCAGTTCTTC,CASTLLAGGIDEQFF
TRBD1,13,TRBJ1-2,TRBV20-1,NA,TGCAGTGCTAGCGAGACAGGGGGATATGGCTACACCTTC,CSASETGGYGYTF
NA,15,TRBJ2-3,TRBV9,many,TGTGCCAGCAGCGTCTTAGCGAGGTTCACAGATACGCAGTATTTT,CASSVLARFTDTQYF
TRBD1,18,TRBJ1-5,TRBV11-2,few,TGTGCCAGCAGCTTAGTAGGGACAGCCCGATATAGCAATCAGCCCCAGCATTTT,CASSLVGTARYSNQPQHF
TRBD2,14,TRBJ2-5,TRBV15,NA,TGTGCCACCGGCCCGGGAGGGCCCATGGAGACCCAGTACTTC,CATGPGGPMETQYF
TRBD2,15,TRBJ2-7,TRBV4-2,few,TGTGCCAGCAGCCAAGAGCGCGGGAGGGCCTACGAGCAGTACTTC,CASSQERGRAYEQYF
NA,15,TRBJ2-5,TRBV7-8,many,TGTGCCAGCAGCACTGGGACCATTAGTGGTCAGACCCAGTACTTC,CASSTGTISGQTQYF
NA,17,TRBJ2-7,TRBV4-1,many,TGCGCCAGCAGCCAAGCCCAAGATGCATTCAGGGGTGGAGAGCAGTACTTC,CASSQAQDAFRGGEQYF
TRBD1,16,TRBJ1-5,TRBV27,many,TGTGCCAGCAGAGGGGACAGCCCGTATAGCAATCAGCCCCAGCATTTT,CASRGDSPYSNQPQHF
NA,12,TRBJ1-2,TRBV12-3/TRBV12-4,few,TGTGCCAGCCTTGGGGGGCCCGGAGGCTACACCTTC,CASLGGPGGYTF
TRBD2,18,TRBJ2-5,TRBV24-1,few,TGTGCCACCAGTGATTTGCACCGCCAACTAGCGGGCCCAGAGACCCAGTACTTC,CATSDLHRQLAGPETQYF
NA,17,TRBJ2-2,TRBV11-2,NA,TGTGCCAGCAGCCTAGATTTTGTGACAGGAGCAACCGGGGAGCTGTTTTTT,CASSLDFVTGATGELFF
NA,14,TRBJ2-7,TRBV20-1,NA,TGCAGTGCTAGGGGCCGGGACTCAAACTACGAGCAGTACTTC,CSARGRDSNYEQYF
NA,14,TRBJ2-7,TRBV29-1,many,TGCAGCGTTGAAGTCGAGGGGGGGCGGTCCGAGCAGTACTTC,CSVEVEGGRSEQYF
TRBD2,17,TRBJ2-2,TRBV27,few,TGTGCCAGCAGTTTGTTGAAAGCGGGAGGCGGCACCGGGGAGCTGTTTTTT,CASSLLKAGGGTGELFF
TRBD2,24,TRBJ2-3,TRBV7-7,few,TGTGCCAGCAGCTTAGTTCGGGACTACGAAGTCCGAGGGTGGGTTCACACTAGCACAGATACGCAGTATTTT,CASSLVRDYEVRGWVHTSTDTQYF
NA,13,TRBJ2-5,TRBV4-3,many,TGCGCCAGCAGCCAAGTTGTACAAGAGACCCAGTACTTC,CASSQVVQETQYF
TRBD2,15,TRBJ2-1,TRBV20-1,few,TGCAGTGCGCAAATACTAGCGACCCGCGACAATGAGCAGTTCTTC,CSAQILATRDNEQFF
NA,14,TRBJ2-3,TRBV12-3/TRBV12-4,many,TGTGCCAGCAGCCAGTTGGGAGACATCGATACGCAGTATTTT,CASSQLGDIDTQYF
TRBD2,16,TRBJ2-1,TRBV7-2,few,TGTGCCAGCAGCTTATGGTATGAGGGAGGGAGTAATGAGCAGTTCTTC,CASSLWYEGGSNEQFF